Listed below are T cell receptor beta chains from one sample, sequenced in a study of beta chain features in type 1 diabetes. Generated by immunoSEQ multiplex PCR, the TCRdb table keeps only in-frame clones and is missing some. The table shows roughly 400,000 clones, with around 9.6% occurring only once. The sample consisted of central memory CD4+ T cells from blood. The receptors were sampled from a man under 40 with type 1 diabetes. Each CDR3 is given with its conserved first and last residue. A D gene is named only where the DNA matches it firmly. Clone size is stated in some rows and not others, as once, few, many or a class when expanded.

many	TRBD2	TRBJ2-1	TRBV5-8	TGTGCCAGCAGCTTTAGCGGGAGGGTCGCGAATGAGCAGTTCTTC	CASSFSGRVANEQFF
few	TRBD1	TRBJ1-2	TRBV2	TGTGCCAGCAGTGAACAGGGACAGGGGGACTATGGCTACACCTTC	CASSEQGQGDYGYTF
few	TRBD2	TRBJ2-2	TRBV5-1	TGCGCCAGCAGCACCCAAGCGGGAGTGAGTGTAGGCGGGGAGCTGTTTTTT	CASSTQAGVSVGGELFF
NA	NA	TRBJ2-6	TRBV7-8	TGTGCCAGCAGCATAGGACACGGGGCCAACGTCCTGACTTTC	CASSIGHGANVLTF
many	TRBD1	TRBJ1-1	TRBV2	TGTGCCAGCAGTGAAGCAAGGACAGGGTCTTCTGAAGCTTTCTTT	CASSEARTGSSEAFF
NA	TRBD1	TRBJ2-2	TRBV7-3	TGTGCCAGCAGCCCGACAGGGGCCCTTTCCGGGGAGCTGTTTTTT	CASSPTGALSGELFF
few	TRBD1	TRBJ2-7	TRBV7-8	TGTGCCAGCAGCTTAGAGACAGGGGACGAGCAGTACTTC	CASSLETGDEQYF
few	NA	TRBJ2-3	TRBV11-2	TGTGCCAGCAGTAATAGCTGGGAAGATACGCAGTATTTT	CASSNSWEDTQYF
NA	TRBD1	TRBJ1-5	TRBV5-1	TGCGCCAGCAGCCCAGGGACAGCTAATCAGCCCCAGCATTTT	CASSPGTANQPQHF
few	NA	TRBJ1-1	TRBV7-9	TGTGCCAGCAGCTTAGGGAATTCCGGTGAAGCTTTCTTT	CASSLGNSGEAFF
NA	TRBD1	TRBJ2-6	TRBV5-4	TGTGCCAGCAGCTACCGACAGGGGGCTGGGGCCAACGTCCTGACTTTC	CASSYRQGAGANVLTF
NA	NA	TRBJ2-2	TRBV6-5	TGTGCCAGCAGGAACACCGGGGAGCTGTTTTTT	CASRNTGELFF
many	TRBD1	TRBJ1-1	TRBV7-9	TGTGCCAGCAGCTTGGGACAGGGAACCACTGAAGCTTTCTTT	CASSLGQGTTEAFF
few	TRBD2	TRBJ2-1	TRBV28	TGTGCCAGCAGCGGGACTAGCGGGAGACTCTTC	CASSGTSGRLF
few	NA	TRBJ2-5	TRBV28	TGTGCCAGCAGTTTAACACAGGGTATCGGGGAAGAGACCCAGTACTTC	CASSLTQGIGEETQYF
few	NA	TRBJ2-3	TRBV11-2	TGTGCCAGCAGCTTTAACTACAACACAGATACGCAGTATTTT	CASSFNYNTDTQYF
few	TRBD2	TRBJ2-5	TRBV9	TGTGCCAGCAGCGTTAGCGGGAGAGGGGAGACCCAGTACTTC	CASSVSGRGETQYF
NA	TRBD2	TRBJ2-1	TRBV27	TGTGCCAGCAGTCTACTAGCGGGAGGGCCGTTCTTC	CASSLLAGGPFF
once	TRBD1	TRBJ2-5	TRBV27	TGTGCCAGCAGTTTAAGTCGTAACAGGGGGTACCAAGAGACCCAGTACTTC	CASSLSRNRGYQETQYF
NA	TRBD1	TRBJ2-7	TRBV18	TGTGCCAGCTCACCCCCCGGGACAGGCTTCGGTGAGCAGTACTTC	CASSPPGTGFGEQYF
few	TRBD1	TRBJ1-1	TRBV7-3	TGTGCCAGCAGCCCTTCGGGACAGGGAGAAGCTTTCTTT	CASSPSGQGEAFF
NA	NA	TRBJ2-1	TRBV6-5	TGTGCCAGCAGTTATTTTGAGAGGACGGAATCCAATGAGCAGTTCTTC	CASSYFERTESNEQFF
NA	NA	TRBJ1-4	TRBV10-3	TGTGCCATCACCCCGGACAGCGGGAGAGAAAAACTGTTTTTT	CAITPDSGREKLFF
once	NA	TRBJ2-1	TRBV5-1	TGCGCCAGCAGGGCAGACATAAACAATGAGCAGTTCTTC	CASRADINNEQFF
few	TRBD1	TRBJ1-1	TRBV5-6	TGTGCCAGCAGCTTCATGGACAGGGCCAAAACTGAAGCTTTCTTT	CASSFMDRAKTEAFF
NA	NA	TRBJ1-5	TRBV5-6	TGTGCCAGCAGCTTGCACGGAAGGGTTAGCAATCAGCCCCAGCATTTT	CASSLHGRVSNQPQHF
few	NA	TRBJ1-1	TRBV5-1	TGCGCCAGCAGCCCGCAACTCATGAACACTGAAGCTTTCTTT	CASSPQLMNTEAFF
few	TRBD1	TRBJ2-3	TRBV5-1	TGCGCCAGCAGCTTCAGGACAGGGACAGATACGCAGTATTTT	CASSFRTGTDTQYF
few	NA	TRBJ2-6	TRBV7-2	TGTGCCAGCAGCTTAGATCAGGGGGGGACTGCCTCTGGGGCCAACGTCCTGACTTTC	CASSLDQGGTASGANVLTF
few	TRBD1	TRBJ2-2	TRBV6-6	TGTGCCAGCAGTTACCCCGGGACAGGGAACACCGGGGAGCTGTTTTTT	CASSYPGTGNTGELFF
NA	NA	TRBJ2-3	TRBV6-1	TGTGCCAGCAGTGTCCGACCAGGGGTAGCGGGCACAGATACGCAGTATTTT	CASSVRPGVAGTDTQYF
many	NA	TRBJ1-2	TRBV7-2	TGTGCCAGCAGCTTAGAAGGTGCGGCCTATGGCTACACCTTC	CASSLEGAAYGYTF
NA	NA	TRBJ2-5	TRBV5-1	TGCGCCAGCAGCTTGGAGGGGTTTTCAGAGACCCAGTACTTC	CASSLEGFSETQYF
NA	NA	TRBJ1-2	TRBV29-1	TGCAGCGTGGACAGACTTCTCTCCTATGGCTACACCTTC	CSVDRLLSYGYTF
NA	TRBD1	TRBJ1-6	TRBV7-9	TGTGCCAGCCGGGGGGACAGGCATAATTCACCCCTCCACTTT	CASRGDRHNSPLHF
NA	NA	TRBJ1-4	TRBV19	TGTGCCAGTAGCGCCCAGGGAGGCGAAAAACTGTTTTTT	CASSAQGGEKLFF
NA	NA	TRBJ1-4	TRBV6-1	TGTGCCAGCAGTGAATGGGGGCGAAATGAAAAACTGTTTTTT	CASSEWGRNEKLFF
few	TRBD2	TRBJ2-1	TRBV30	TGTGCCTGGAGTACTAGCGGGAGTGGAGTTGGGCAGTTCTTC	CAWSTSGSGVGQFF
NA	TRBD1	TRBJ1-2	TRBV27	TGTGCCAGCAGGGGAGGGACAGGGATGGGAGGCTACACCTTC	CASRGGTGMGGYTF
NA	TRBD1	TRBJ1-2	TRBV7-2	TGTGCCAGCAGCCCAGGGGGGAGTAATGGCTACACCTTC	CASSPGGSNGYTF
few	NA	TRBJ2-1	TRBV7-3	TGTGCCAGCAGCCCCCCGGAGGCGGGGAGCTCCTACAATGAGCAGTTCTTC	CASSPPEAGSSYNEQFF
few	NA	TRBJ2-5	TRBV27	TGTGCCAGCAGTCCCCCCGGGGGCGAGACCCAGTACTTC	CASSPPGGETQYF
many	TRBD2	TRBJ2-1	TRBV10-3	TGTGCCATCAGTGAGACTAGCGGGGGCCCCAATGAGCAGTTCTTC	CAISETSGGPNEQFF
NA	NA	TRBJ1-5	TRBV28	TGTGCCAGCGGTTTACGGGGGGCCGGTCAGCCCCAGCATTTT	CASGLRGAGQPQHF
NA	NA	TRBJ1-2	TRBV2	TGTGCCAGCACTGGAGACAGCTATGGCTACACCTTC	CASTGDSYGYTF
once	TRBD1	TRBJ1-1	TRBV7-3	TGTGCCAGCAGCGTCGACAGGGACACTGAAGTTTTCTTT	CASSVDRDTEVFF
few	TRBD2	TRBJ2-7	TRBV9	TGTGCCAGCAGCGAGGGACTAGGCGCCTACGAGCAGTACTTC	CASSEGLGAYEQYF
NA	NA	TRBJ2-5	TRBV10-2	TGCGCCAGCAGTGACAGGGGCCCTCAAGAGACCCAGTACTTC	CASSDRGPQETQYF
few	TRBD2	TRBJ2-7	TRBV7-2	TGTGCCAGCAGCTTACAGGCGGGAGGGCCCGACGAGCAGTACTTC	CASSLQAGGPDEQYF
NA	TRBD2	TRBJ2-7	TRBV7-2	TGTGCCAGCAGCCCCTCCGGGACTAACTACGAGCAGTACTTC	CASSPSGTNYEQYF
NA	TRBD1	TRBJ1-2	TRBV29-1	TGCAGCGTTGAAAAGCGCAACTTGGGACAGGAGTATGGCTACACCTTC	CSVEKRNLGQEYGYTF